The 7 T cell receptor beta chains below were found in one sample sequenced in a study of T cells in Graves' hyperthyroidism and ophthalmopathy. Amplification yielded TCR beta CDR3 regions, with RNA transcripts as the source. During a first-round RT-PCR of the TCR CDR3, the HTBI primer set was used. One entry per CDR3 protein, called by TCRdb with MiXCR from the multiplex PCR reads. In the table there are 500,000 to 800,000 distinct CDR3 sequences, 40% to 55% of which are singletons. What was sequenced was peripheral blood or thyroid tissue (not recorded which). The receptors originated from an adult man with Graves' disease, either hyperthyroidism or ophthalmopathy (not recorded which).

V gene TRBV20-1 combines with J gene TRBJ2-5; 7 nucleotides agree with TRBD1. The junction had 6 bases not matched to a gene; V was cut back by 2 bases and J by 3 bases. There are 14 residues in the CDR3. Germline V gene sequence: CDR1 DFQATT, CDR2 SNEGSKA (reference sequence). The CDR3 sequence: CSARPETGEETQYF. The CDR3 DNA sequence: TGCAGTGCTAGACCTGAAACAGGGGAAGAGACCCAGTACTTC.

The V call is TRBV10-3, the J call TRBJ2-2; 9 bases are a match to TRBD1. The CDR3 length is 13 residues. Trimming at V came to 10 bases and at J to 7 bases, leaving 7 bases not matched to a gene. Germline V CDR1 and CDR2: ENHRY, SYGVKD. CDR3 loop: CASWDRVGGELFF. CDR3 nucleotide sequence: TGTGCCAGTTGGGACAGGGTCGGCGGGGAGCTGTTTTTT.

Notes on this clonotype: A junction boundary mismatches the germline segment, possibly from a read error. This chain links TRBV10-3 with TRBJ1-5; 10 nucleotides align to TRBD1. Germline-derived CDR1 and CDR2 are ENHRY and SYGVKD. The CDR3 loop spans 16 amino acids. The CDR3 is CATSEWTGGSNQPQHF. The DNA of the CDR3 is TGTGCCACCAGTGAGTGGACAGGGGGTAGCAATCAGCCTCAGCATTTT.

Notes on this clonotype: This may come from a read error, since a much larger clone is one base off. The chain employs TRBV2 and TRBJ1-5, with 7 bases that match TRBD1. Trimming cost V 9 bases and J 7 bases; bases outside gene matches: 6. The CDR3 is made up of 12 amino acids. Looked up from germline, CDR1 is SNHLY and CDR2 is FYNNEI. For the CDR3, the DNA is TGTGCCAGTGACAGGGTCGAGCAGCCCCAGCATTTT. It yields the protein CASDRVEQPQHF. Full variable domain (outside the CDR3, taken from reference TRBV2 and TRBJ1-5): EPEVTQTPSHQVTQMGQEVILRCVPISNHLYFYWYRQILGQKVEFLVSFYNNEISEKSEIFDDQFSVERPDGSNFTLKIRSTKLEDSAMYFCASDRVEQPQHFGDGTRLSIL.

Many counts were recorded for this clonotype. The chain links TRBV10-3 to TRBJ2-5; D possibly uses TRBD1 or TRBD2 (5 bases each). The germline gives CDR1 ENHRY, CDR2 SYGVKD. V lost 7 bases, J lost 5 bases, and 17 bases lay in between. The CDR3 extends over 14 amino acids. CDR3 sequence reads: CAINNNRDAETQYF. CDR3 bases: TGTGCCATCAATAATAACCGGGACGCGGAGACCCAGTACTTC.

This clonotype was detected many times. This chain links TRBV7-9 with TRBJ1-6, with D hard to call. With 7 bases removed from V and 7 bases from J, the gap between germline ends came to 14 bases. This CDR3 region has 14 residues. Germline V gene lookup returns CDR1 SEHNR and CDR2 FQNEAQ (reference sequence). The DNA for the CDR3 is TGTGCCAGCACCTCTGGAGTGGGAAATTCACCCCTCCACTTT. Its translation: CASTSGVGNSPLHF. The full variable domain, its missing parts supplied by reference TRBV7-9 and TRBJ1-6, is DTGVSQNPRHKITKRGQNVTFRCDPISEHNRLYWYRQTLGQGPEFLTYFQNEAQLEKSRLLSDRFSAERPKGSFSTLEIQRTEQGDSAMYLCASTSGVGNSPLHFGNGTRLTVT.

The count of this clonotype is one. The chain has TRBV29-1 and TRBJ1-4; the match to TRBD1 covers 7 bases. The germline CDR1 and CDR2 sequences are SQVTM and ANQGSEA. V was pared by 6 bases and J by 4 bases, with 8 bases of the junction left unmatched. The CDR3 length is 14 residues. The CDR3 DNA is TGCAGCGTAGACAGGGACGGGGATAATGAAAAACTGTTTTTT. Translation gives CSVDRDGDNEKLFF.